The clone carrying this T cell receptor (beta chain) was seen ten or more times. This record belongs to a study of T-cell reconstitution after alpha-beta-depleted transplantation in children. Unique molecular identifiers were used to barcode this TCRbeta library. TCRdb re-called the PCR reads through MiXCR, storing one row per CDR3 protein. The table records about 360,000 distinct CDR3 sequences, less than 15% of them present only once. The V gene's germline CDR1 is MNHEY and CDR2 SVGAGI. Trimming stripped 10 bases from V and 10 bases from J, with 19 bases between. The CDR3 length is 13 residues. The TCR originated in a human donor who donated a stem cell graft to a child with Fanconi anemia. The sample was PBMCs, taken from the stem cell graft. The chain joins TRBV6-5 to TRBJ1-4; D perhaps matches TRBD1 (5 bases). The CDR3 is CATKEWGSGKLFF. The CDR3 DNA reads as TGTGCCACGAAGGAGTGGGGGAGCGGAAAACTGTTTTTT.